This TCR beta chain is drawn from a study of blood T cell repertoires in COVID-19. On the study more broadly: Donors in the United States, Italy and Spain gave samples during acute or convalescent COVID-19. T cells, B-cell-depleted T cells, or PBMCs provided the cDNA or gDNA that served as material.

This CDR3 has 16 residues. Germline loops: CDR1 MGHDK, CDR2 SYGVNS. The V and J ends lost 1 base and 5 bases respectively, with 14 bases between them. Under the authors' procedure: Reference gene primers were amplified, and this amplification served to estimate nucleated cell counts. Profiling relied on immunoSEQ multiplex PCR, and the TCRdb table lists in-frame clones only, not all of them. V, J and clone size are those of that table, while D and trimming were read from the DNA. The table shows hundreds of thousands of clones, with roughly 91% occurring only once. During active infection, Seattle patients enrolled and were then monitored through disease.

Sequenced input: peripheral blood. This sequence was found in a woman in her fifties or sixties with COVID-19, enrolled during active disease. The chain joins TRBV25-1 to TRBJ1-4, with a tentative D call TRBD1 (6 bases). The DNA of the CDR3 is TGTGCCAGCAGTGAATCGGGGGGGCGCGGAAATGAAAAACTGTTTTTT. Amino acid sequence: CASSESGGRGNEKLFF.